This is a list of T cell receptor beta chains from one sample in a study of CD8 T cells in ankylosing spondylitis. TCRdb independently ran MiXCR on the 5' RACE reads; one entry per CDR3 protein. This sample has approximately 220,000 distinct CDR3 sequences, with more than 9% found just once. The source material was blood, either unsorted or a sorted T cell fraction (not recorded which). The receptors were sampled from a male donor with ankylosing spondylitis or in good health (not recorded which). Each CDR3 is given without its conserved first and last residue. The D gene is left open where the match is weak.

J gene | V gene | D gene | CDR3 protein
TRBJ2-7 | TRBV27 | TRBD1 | ASSPGQGPRRYYEQY
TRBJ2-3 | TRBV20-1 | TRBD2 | SARDTSGGAGDTQY
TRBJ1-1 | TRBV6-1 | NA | ATQRQGRTEAF
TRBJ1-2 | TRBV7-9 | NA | ASSPNGGQGDRYT
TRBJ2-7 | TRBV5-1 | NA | ASSHRGASSYEQY
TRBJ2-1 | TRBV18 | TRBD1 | ASSPSRGQDIYNEQF
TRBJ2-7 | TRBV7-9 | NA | ASSRGPLVSDEQY
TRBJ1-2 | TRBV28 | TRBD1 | ASSPGTGDGYGYT
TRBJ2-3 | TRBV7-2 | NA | ASKRFSTDTQY
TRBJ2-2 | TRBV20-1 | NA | SAREQPTGELF
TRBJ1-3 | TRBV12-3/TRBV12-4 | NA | ASTPRVGNTIY
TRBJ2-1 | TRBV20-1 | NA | STERSNEQF
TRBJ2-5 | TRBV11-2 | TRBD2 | ASSLNSGTSEETQY
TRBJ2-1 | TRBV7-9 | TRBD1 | ASSSRQGIYNEQF
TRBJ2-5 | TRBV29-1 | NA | SAKTGRQETQY
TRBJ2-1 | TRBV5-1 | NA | ASSLVRGSRDEQF
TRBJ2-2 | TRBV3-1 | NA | ASSQDLWVNTGELF